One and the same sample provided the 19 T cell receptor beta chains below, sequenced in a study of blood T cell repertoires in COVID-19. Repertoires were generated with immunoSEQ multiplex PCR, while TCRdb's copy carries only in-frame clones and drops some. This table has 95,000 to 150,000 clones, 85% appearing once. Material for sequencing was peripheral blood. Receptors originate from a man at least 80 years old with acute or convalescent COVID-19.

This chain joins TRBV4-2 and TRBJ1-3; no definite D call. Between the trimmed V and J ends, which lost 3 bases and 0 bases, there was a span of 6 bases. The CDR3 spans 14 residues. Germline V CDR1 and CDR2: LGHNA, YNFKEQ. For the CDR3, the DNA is TGTGCCAGCAGCCAGAGTAGCTCTGGAAACACCATATATTTT. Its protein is CASSQSSSGNTIYF.

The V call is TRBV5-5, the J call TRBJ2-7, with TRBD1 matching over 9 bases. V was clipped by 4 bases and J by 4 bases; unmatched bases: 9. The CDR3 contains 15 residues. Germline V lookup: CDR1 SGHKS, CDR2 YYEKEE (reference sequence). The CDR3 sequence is CASSRITGGAYEQYF. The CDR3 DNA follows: TGTGCCAGCAGCCGAATAACAGGGGGCGCGTACGAGCAGTACTTC.

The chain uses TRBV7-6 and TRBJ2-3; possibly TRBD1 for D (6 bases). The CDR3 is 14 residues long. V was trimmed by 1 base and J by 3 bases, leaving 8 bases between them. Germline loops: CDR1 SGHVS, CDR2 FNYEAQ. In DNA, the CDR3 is TGTGCCAGCAGCTTAGAACAGGGTACAGATACGCAGTATTTT. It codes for CASSLEQGTDTQYF.

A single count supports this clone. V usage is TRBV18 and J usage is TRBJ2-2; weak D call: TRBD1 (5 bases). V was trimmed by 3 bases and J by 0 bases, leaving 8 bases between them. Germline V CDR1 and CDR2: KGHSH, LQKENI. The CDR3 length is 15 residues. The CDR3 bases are TGTGCCAGCTCACCCCGGACAACGAACACCGGGGAGCTGTTTTTT. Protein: CASSPRTTNTGELFF. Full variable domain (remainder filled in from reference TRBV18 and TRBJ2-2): NAGVMQNPRHLVRRRGQEARLRCSPMKGHSHVYWYRQLPEEGLKFMVYLQKENIIDESGMPKERFSAEFPKEGPSILRIQQVVRGDSAAYFCASSPRTTNTGELFFGEGSRLTVL.

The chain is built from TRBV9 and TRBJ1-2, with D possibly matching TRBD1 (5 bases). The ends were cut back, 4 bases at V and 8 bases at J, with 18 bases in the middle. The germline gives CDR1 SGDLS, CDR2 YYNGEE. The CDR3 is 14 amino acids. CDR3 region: CASSSRDSPKGYTF. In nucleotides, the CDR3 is TGTGCCAGCAGCTCACGGGACTCCCCCAAGGGCTACACCTTC.

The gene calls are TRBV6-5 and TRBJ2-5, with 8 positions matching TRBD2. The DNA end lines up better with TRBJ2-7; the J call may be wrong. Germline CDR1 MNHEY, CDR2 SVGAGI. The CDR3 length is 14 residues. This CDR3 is CASSYSGGRYEQYF. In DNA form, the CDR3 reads TGTGCCAGCAGTTACTCCGGCGGGAGGTACGAGCAGTACTTC.

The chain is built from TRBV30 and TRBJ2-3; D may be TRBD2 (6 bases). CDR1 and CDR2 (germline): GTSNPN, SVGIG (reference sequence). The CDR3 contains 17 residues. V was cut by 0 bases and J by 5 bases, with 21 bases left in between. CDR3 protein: CAWSVLGLAAPVDTQYF. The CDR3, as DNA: TGTGCCTGGAGTGTACTCGGATTAGCGGCCCCCGTAGATACGCAGTATTTT.

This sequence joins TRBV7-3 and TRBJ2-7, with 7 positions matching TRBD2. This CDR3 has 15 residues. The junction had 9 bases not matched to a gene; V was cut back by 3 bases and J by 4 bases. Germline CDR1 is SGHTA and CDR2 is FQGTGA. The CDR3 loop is CASSLGRGSAYEQYF. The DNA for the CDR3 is TGTGCCAGCAGCTTGGGTCGCGGGAGTGCATACGAGCAGTACTTC.

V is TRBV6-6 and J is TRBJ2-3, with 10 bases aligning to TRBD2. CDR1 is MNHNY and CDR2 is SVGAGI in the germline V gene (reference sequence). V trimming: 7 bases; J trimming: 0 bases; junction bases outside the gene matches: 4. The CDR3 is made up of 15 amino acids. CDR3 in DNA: TGTGCCAGCAACCTAGCGGGGGCTAGCACAGATACGCAGTATTTT. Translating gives CASNLAGASTDTQYF.

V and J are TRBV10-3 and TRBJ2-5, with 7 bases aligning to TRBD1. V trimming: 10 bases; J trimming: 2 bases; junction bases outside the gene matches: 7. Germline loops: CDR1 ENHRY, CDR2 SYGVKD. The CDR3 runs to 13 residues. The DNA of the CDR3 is TGTGCCACGACAGGGCCGAATCAAGAGACCCAGTACTTC. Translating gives CATTGPNQETQYF.

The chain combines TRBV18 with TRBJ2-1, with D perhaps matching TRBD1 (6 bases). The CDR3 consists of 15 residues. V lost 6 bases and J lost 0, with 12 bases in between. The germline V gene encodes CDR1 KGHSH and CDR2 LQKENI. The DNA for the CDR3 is TGTGCCAGCTCCCTCCAGGACAGCTCCTACAATGAGCAGTTCTTC. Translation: CASSLQDSSYNEQFF.

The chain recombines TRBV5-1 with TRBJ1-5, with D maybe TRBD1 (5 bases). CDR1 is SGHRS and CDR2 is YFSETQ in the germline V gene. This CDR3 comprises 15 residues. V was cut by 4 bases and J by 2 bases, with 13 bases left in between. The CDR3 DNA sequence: TGCGCCAGCAGCAAAGATACAGGTGGCAATCAGCCCCAGCATTTT. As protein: CASSKDTGGNQPQHF.

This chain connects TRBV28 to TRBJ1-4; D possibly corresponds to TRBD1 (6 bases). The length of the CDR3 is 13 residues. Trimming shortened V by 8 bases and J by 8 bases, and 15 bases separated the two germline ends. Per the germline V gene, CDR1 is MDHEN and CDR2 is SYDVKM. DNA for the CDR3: TGTGCCAGCTTAGGTCAGGGGAGCGAAAAACTGTTTTTT. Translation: CASLGQGSEKLFF.

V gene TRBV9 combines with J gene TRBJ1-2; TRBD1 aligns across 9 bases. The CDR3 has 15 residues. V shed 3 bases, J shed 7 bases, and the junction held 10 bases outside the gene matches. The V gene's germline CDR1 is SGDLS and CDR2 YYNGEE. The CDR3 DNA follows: TGTGCCAGCAGCGCCCGGGACAGGGTTCCTCTTGGCTACACCTTC. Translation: CASSARDRVPLGYTF.

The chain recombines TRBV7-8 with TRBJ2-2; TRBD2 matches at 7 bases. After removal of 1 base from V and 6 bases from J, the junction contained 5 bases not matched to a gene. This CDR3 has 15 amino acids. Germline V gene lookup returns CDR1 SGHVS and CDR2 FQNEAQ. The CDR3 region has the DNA TGTGCCAGCAGCTTAGGGCGGGGGTTTGCCGGGGAGCTGTTTTTT. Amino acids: CASSLGRGFAGELFF.

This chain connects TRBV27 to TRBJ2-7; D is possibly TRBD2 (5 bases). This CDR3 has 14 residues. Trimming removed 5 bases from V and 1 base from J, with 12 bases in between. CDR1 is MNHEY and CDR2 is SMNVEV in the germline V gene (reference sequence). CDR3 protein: CASSPARGSYEQYF. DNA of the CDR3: TGTGCCAGCAGTCCTGCTCGGGGATCCTACGAGCAGTACTTC.

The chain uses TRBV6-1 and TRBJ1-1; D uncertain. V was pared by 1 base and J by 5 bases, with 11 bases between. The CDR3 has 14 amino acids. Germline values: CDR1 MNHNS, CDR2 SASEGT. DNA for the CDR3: TGTGCCAGCAGTGAAGGCATAAGAGGGACTGAAGCTTTCTTT. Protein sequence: CASSEGIRGTEAFF.

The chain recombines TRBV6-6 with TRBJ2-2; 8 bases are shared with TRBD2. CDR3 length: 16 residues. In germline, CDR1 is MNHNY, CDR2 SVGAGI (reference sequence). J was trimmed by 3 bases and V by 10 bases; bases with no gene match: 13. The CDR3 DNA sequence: TGTGCCATCAGGGAGAGGGCGGGAGGTGACACCGGGGAGCTGTTTTTT. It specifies CAIRERAGGDTGELFF.

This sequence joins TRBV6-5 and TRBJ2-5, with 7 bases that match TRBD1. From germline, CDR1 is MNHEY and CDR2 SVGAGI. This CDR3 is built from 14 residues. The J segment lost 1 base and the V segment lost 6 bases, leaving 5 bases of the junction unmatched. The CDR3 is CASRPGTAQETQYF. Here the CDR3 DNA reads TGTGCCAGCAGACCTGGGACAGCCCAAGAGACCCAGTACTTC.